This T cell receptor beta chain was recorded in a study of shared clonotypes between healthy human individuals. The assay used deep level. The material for each subset, its genomic DNA, was split evenly across several immunoSEQ plates. Data came from immunoSEQ multiplex PCR; TCRdb stores just in-frame clones and leaves some out. This sample has roughly 2.4 million clones, with 90% to 96% found just once. Germline V gene data show CDR1 as SQVTM and CDR2 as ANQGSEA. The CDR3 runs to 14 residues. Trimming pared 4 bases from V and 14 bases from J, leaving 24 bases between. This chain links TRBV29-1 with TRBJ2-1, with a possible D match to TRBD2 (6 bases). This clonotype was obtained from a man in his late teens or twenties in good health. The material sequenced was naive CD4+ T cells sorted from blood. Subset noted: CD45RA+ positively selected. CDR3 coding DNA: TGCAGCGTTGTGACCTGGCCAGACGATGAGCGGGAGTTCTTC. Amino acids: CSVVTWPDDEREFF.